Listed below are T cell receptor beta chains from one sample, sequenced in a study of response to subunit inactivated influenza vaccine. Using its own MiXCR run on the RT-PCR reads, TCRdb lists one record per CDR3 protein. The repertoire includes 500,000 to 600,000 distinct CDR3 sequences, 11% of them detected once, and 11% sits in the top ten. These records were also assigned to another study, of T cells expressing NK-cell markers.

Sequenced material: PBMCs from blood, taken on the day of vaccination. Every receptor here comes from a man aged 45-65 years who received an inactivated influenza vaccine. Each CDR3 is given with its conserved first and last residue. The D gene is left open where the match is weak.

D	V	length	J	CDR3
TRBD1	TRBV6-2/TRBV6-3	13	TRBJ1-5	CASRDRGGQPQHF
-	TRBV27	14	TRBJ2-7	CASSRFPREYEQYF
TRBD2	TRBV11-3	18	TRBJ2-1	CASSLELLSSGGNNEQFF
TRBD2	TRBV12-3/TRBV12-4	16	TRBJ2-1	CASSLASGGLGYELFF
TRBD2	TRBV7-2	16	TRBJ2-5	CASSLGTSSPRETQYF
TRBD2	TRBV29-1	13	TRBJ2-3	CSVGGRDTDTQYF
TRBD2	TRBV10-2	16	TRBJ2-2	CASRLLAGVNTGELFF
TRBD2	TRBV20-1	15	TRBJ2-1	CSAGSKAGVYNEQFF
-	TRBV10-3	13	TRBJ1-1	CAIRRGLPGEAFF
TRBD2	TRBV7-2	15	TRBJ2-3	CASSFQRGATDTQYF
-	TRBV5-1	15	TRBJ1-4	CASSLGGQLNEKLFF
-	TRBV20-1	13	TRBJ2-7	CSARGTASYEQYF
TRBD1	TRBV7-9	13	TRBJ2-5	CASTSTGAKTQYF
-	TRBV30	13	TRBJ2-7	CAWRGGRNYEQYF
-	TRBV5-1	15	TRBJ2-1	CASNLGGSLYNEQFF
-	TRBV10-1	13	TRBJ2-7	CASSERTPDEQYF
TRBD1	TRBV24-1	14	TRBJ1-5	CATSDSRGRQPQHF